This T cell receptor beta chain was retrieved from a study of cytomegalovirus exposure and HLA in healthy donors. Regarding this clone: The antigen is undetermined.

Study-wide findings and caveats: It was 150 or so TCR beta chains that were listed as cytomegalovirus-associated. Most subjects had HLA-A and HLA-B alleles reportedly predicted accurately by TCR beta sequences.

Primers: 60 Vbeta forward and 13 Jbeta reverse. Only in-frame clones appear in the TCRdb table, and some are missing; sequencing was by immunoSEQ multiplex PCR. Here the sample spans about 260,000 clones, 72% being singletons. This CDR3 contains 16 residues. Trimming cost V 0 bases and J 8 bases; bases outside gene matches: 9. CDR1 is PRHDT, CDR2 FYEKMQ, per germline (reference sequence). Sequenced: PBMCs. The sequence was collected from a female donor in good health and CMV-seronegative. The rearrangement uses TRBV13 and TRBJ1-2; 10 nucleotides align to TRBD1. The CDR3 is CASSLGRGQGTGGYTF. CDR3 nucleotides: TGTGCCAGCAGCTTAGGCCGGGGACAGGGGACGGGAGGCTACACCTTC.